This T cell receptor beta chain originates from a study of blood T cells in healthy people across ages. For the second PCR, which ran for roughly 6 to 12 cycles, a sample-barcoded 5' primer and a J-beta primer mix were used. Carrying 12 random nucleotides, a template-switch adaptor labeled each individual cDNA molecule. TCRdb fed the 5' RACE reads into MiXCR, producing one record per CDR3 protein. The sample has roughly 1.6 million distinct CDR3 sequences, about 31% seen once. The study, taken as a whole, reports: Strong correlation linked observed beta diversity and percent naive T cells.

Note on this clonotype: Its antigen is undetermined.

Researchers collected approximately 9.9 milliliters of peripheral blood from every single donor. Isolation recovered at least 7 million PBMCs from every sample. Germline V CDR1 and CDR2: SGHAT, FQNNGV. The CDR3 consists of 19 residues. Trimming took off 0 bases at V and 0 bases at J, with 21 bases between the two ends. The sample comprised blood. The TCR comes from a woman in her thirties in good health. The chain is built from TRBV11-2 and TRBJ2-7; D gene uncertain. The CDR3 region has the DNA TGTGCCAGCAGCTTAGACGTGTGGGAAGGGTCATGGGGCTCCTACGAGCAGTACTTC. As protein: CASSLDVWEGSWGSYEQYF.